This entry is about one TCR beta chain. Profiling relied on immunoSEQ multiplex PCR, and the TCRdb table lists in-frame clones only, not all of them. In the table there are about 45,000 clones, 86% of which are singletons. These data come from a study of OX40 agonist ivuxolimab in advanced cancers. The study sampled blood at baseline, cycle 4 day 1, and cycle 7 day 1. There are 16 residues in the CDR3. Germline V gene data show CDR1 as SEHNR and CDR2 as FQNEAQ (reference sequence). V was clipped by 1 base and J by 0 bases; unmatched bases: 5. This chain uses TRBV7-9 with TRBJ2-7; 8 bases line up with TRBD1. The sample was CD4+ or CD8+ T cells sorted from blood, taken in a trial of the OX40 agonist ivuxolimab. The sequence was obtained from an adult with an advanced solid tumor such as melanoma, head and neck, liver or kidney cancer. The CDR3 loop is CASSLGQGYNSYEQYF. Here the CDR3 DNA reads TGTGCCAGCAGCTTAGGACAGGGGTACAACTCCTACGAGCAGTACTTC.